This TCR beta chain is from a study of T-cell memory formation after mild COVID-19. The wider study: Largely, TCR clusters stayed within a single donor. Study results and limitations: Pre-infection memory held some responding clones, suggesting pre-existing cross-reactive T cells responded.

The CDR3 is 14 amino acids. V dropped 7 bases and J dropped 5; count of bases not matched to a gene: 12. Germline V gives CDR1 GTSNPN, CDR2 SVGIG (reference sequence). From the 5' RACE reads, TCRdb called clonotypes with MiXCR, one entry per CDR3 protein. The sample carries approximately 430,000 distinct CDR3 sequences, around a quarter recorded once. In regard to this clonotype: Its antigen is undetermined.

The material sequenced was PBMCs or a T cell subset sorted from them (not recorded which). This receptor was identified in an adult woman who had mild COVID-19 (a few samples of this study predate the infection). Cell type and time point are not known. The chain is built from TRBV30 and TRBJ1-1, with 8 bases fitting TRBD1. The CDR3 nucleotides are TGTGCCTTGACGATTAGGACAGGGCGGACTGAAGCTTTCTTT. This codes for CALTIRTGRTEAFF.